The 6 T cell receptor beta chains given below trace back to one sample, sequenced in a study of cytomegalovirus exposure and HLA in healthy donors. Both 60 Vbeta primers and 13 Jbeta primers went into the PCR. Repertoires were generated with immunoSEQ multiplex PCR, while TCRdb's copy carries only in-frame clones and drops some. The table lists roughly 130,000 clones, approximately 85% of them singletons. The sequenced sample consisted of PBMCs. The receptors originated from a male donor in good health and CMV-seropositive.

The chain recombines TRBV5-1 with TRBJ2-1; 9 bases line up with TRBD2. The CDR3 runs 15 residues. Germline CDR1 SGHRS, CDR2 YFSETQ. The ends lost 4 bases at V and 6 bases at J; junction bases unmatched: 8. Here the CDR3 DNA reads TGCGCCAGCAGCGCCCCTAGCGGGAACCCCAATGAGCAGTTCTTC. Translated: CASSAPSGNPNEQFF.

The rearrangement uses TRBV7-2 and TRBJ1-3; D might be TRBD1 (5 bases). Germline values: CDR1 SGHTA, CDR2 FQGNSA. V was shortened by 5 bases and J by 0 bases, with 14 bases between the two germline ends. The CDR3 consists of 16 residues. DNA for the CDR3: TGTGCCAGCAGCCTAGGGAGGGGTAACTCTGGAAACACCATATATTTT. It translates to CASSLGRGNSGNTIYF.

The count of this clone is one. The chain recombines TRBV6-5 with TRBJ2-2, with TRBD2 matching over 8 bases. With V trimmed by 2 bases and J by 3 bases, 5 bases remained unmatched. The CDR3 loop spans 16 amino acids. Germline-derived CDR1 and CDR2 are MNHEY and SVGAGI. This chain's CDR3 is CASSYGTRGYTGELFF. CDR3 coding DNA: TGTGCCAGCAGTTACGGGACTAGGGGGTACACCGGGGAGCTGTTTTTT.

The chain combines TRBV7-8 with TRBJ1-3; D not certain. In germline, CDR1 is SGHVS, CDR2 FQNEAQ. Between the trimmed V and J ends, which lost 5 bases and 3 bases, there was a span of 11 bases. This CDR3 region has 14 residues. CDR3 sequence reads: CASSPIRGGNTIYF. The CDR3 DNA reads as TGTGCCAGCAGCCCCATACGGGGTGGAAACACCATATATTTT.

The V gene is TRBV6-5, the J gene TRBJ2-1; 10 nucleotides agree with TRBD2. Germline CDR1 MNHEY, CDR2 SVGAGI. CDR3 size: 16 residues. V shed 2 bases, J shed 10 bases, and the junction held 11 bases outside the gene matches. The CDR3, as DNA: TGTGCCAGCAGTTACCCTCGGGCTAGCGGGAGTGAGGAGCAGTTCTTC. Amino acid sequence: CASSYPRASGSEEQFF.

With respect to this clone: The junction shows a germline mismatch at one end, possibly a read error. The chain employs TRBV7-9 and TRBJ2-7, with D possibly TRBD1 on 6 matching bases. Germline V gene lookup returns CDR1 SEHNR and CDR2 FQNEAQ (reference sequence). The CDR3 has 13 residues. CDR3 protein: CASTHLLGTNGSF. In DNA, the CDR3 is TGTGCCAGCACCCACCTCTTAGGGACAAACGGTAGCTTC.